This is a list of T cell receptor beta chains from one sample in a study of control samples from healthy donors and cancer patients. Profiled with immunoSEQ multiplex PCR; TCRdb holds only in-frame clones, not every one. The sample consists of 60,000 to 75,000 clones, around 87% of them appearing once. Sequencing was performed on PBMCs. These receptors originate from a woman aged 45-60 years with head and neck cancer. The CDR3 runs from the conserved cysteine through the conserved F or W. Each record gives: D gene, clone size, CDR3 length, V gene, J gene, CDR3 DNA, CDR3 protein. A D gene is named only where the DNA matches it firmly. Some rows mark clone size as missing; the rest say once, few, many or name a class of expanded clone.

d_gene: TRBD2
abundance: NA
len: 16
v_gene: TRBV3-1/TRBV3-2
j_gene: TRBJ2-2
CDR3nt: TGTGCCAGCAGCCAAGATCGGCTAGCGGGGACCGGGGAGCTGTTTTTT
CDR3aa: CASSQDRLAGTGELFF

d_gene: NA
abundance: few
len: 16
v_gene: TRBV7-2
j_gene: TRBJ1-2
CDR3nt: TGTGCCAGCAGCCGGTCCTCGGGAGAGGGGAACTATGGCTACACCTTC
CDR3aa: CASSRSSGEGNYGYTF

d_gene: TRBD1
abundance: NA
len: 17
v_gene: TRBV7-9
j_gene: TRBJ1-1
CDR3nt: TGTGCCAGCAGCTTCCGGACAGGGGATCGCATGAACACTGAAGCTTTCTTT
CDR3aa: CASSFRTGDRMNTEAFF

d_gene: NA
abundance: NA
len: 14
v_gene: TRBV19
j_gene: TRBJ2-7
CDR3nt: TGTGCCAGTAGTATGGGGGTCGGGGCCTACGAGCAGTACTTC
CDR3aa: CASSMGVGAYEQYF

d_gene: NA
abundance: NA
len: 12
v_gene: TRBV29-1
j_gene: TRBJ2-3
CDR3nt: TGCAGCGTTGAACAGATCACAGATACGCAGTATTTT
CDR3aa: CSVEQITDTQYF

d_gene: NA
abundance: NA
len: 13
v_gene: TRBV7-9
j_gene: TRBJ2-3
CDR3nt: TGTGCCATAGGGAATTCTGGCACAGATACGCAGTATTTT
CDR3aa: CAIGNSGTDTQYF

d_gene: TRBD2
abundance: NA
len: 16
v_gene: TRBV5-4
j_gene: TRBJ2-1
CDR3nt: TGTGCCAGCAGCACGGTAGCGGGGGGGCCTCTCAATGAGCAGTTCTTC
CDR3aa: CASSTVAGGPLNEQFF

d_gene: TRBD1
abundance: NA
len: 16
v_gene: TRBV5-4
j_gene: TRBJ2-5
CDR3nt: TGTGCCAGCAGCTCAGGGACAGGGGGCTATGGAGAGACCCAGTACTTC
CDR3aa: CASSSGTGGYGETQYF

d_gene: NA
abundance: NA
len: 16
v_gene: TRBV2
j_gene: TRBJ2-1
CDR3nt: TGTGCCAGCAGTGAACAGTCGCCGCGGGGTTACAATGAGCAGTTCTTC
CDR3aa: CASSEQSPRGYNEQFF

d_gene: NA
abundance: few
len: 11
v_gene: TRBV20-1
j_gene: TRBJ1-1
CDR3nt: TGCAGTGCTAAACAGGGCTATGGAGCTTTCTTT
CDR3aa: CSAKQGYGAFF

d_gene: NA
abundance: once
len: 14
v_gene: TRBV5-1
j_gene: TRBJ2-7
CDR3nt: TGCGCCAGCAGCTTGGGGAAGGTGGGGAGCGAGCAGTACTTC
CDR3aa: CASSLGKVGSEQYF

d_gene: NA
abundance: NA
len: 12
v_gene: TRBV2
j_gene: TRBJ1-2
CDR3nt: TGTGCCAGCAGTGACTTGGGGAATGGCTACACCTTC
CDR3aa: CASSDLGNGYTF

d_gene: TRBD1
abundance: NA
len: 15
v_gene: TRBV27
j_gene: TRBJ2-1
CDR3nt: TGTGCCAGCAGTTCCCTAGGGGGCGGCTACAATGAGCAGTTCTTC
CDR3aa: CASSSLGGGYNEQFF

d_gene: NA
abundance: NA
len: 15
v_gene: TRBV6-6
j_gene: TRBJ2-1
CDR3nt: TGTGCCAGCGGAGGGGCAGCTAGCTCCTACAATGAGCAGTTCTTC
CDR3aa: CASGGAASSYNEQFF

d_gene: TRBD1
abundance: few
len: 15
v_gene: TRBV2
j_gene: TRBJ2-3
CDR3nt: TGTGCCAGCGACGTCGGGACAGGGATCACAGATACGCAGTATTTT
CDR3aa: CASDVGTGITDTQYF

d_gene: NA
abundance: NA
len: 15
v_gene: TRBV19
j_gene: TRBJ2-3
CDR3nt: TGTGCCAGTAGTATTGAGCACACAGGCACAGATACGCAGTATTTT
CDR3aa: CASSIEHTGTDTQYF

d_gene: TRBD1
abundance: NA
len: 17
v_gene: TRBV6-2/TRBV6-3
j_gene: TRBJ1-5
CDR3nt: TGTGCCAGCAGTTACGCCCAACAGGGGGCGAGGGGTCAGCCCCAGCATTTT
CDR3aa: CASSYAQQGARGQPQHF

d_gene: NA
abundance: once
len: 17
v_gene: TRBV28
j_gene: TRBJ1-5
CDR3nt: TGTGCCAGCAGGGCCCCCGGGGGGGGAAGGGGAAATCAGCCCCAGCATTTT
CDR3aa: CASRAPGGGRGNQPQHF

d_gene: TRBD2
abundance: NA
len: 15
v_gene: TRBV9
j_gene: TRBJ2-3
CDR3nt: TGTGCCAGCAGCGTAGGAGGGACTAGGGCGGATACGCAGTATTTT
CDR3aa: CASSVGGTRADTQYF

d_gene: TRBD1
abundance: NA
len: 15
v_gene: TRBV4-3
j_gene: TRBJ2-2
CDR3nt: TGCGCCAGCAGCCAAGGGACAGGGGAAACCGGGGAGCTGTTTTTT
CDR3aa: CASSQGTGETGELFF

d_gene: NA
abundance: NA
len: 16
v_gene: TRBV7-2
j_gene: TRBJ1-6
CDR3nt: TGTGCCAGCAGCCTAGGTGCTTCCGGGTGGAATTCACCCCTCCACTTT
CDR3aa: CASSLGASGWNSPLHF

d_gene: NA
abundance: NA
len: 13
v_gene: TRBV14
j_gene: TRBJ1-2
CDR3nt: TGTGCCAGCAGCCATGATACAGGCTATGGCTACACCTTC
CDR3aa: CASSHDTGYGYTF

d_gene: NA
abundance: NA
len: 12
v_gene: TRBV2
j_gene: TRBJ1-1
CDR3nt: TGTGCCACTCTGCGGGGGAATACTGAAGCTTTCTTT
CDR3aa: CATLRGNTEAFF

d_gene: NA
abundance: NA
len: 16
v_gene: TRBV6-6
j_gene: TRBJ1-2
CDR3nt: TGTGCCAGCAGCCCCATAGGGGCTATTGTTAACTATGGCTACACCTTC
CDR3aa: CASSPIGAIVNYGYTF

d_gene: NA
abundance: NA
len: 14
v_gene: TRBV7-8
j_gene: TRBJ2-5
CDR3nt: TGTGCCAGCAGCAGAACGAGTTATCAAGAGACCCAGTACTTC
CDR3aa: CASSRTSYQETQYF

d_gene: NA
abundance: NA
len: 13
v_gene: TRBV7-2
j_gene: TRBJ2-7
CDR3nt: TGTGCCAGCAGCCATGGACACATATACGAGCAGTACTTC
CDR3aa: CASSHGHIYEQYF

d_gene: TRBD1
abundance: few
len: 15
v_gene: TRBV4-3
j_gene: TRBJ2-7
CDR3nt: TGCGCCAGCAGCCAAGTACAGGGGTCTACCTACGAGCAGTACTTC
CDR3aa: CASSQVQGSTYEQYF

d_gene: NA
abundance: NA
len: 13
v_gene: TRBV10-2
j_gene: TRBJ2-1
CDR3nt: TGCGCCAGCGGGGGACCCAACTACAATGAGCAGTTCTTC
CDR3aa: CASGGPNYNEQFF

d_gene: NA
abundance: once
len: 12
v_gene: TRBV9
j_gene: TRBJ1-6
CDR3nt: TGTGCCAGCAGCGTAGCTGATTCACCCCTCCACTTT
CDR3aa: CASSVADSPLHF

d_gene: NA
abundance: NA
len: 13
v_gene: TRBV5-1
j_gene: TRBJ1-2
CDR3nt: TGCGCCAGCAGCATAAGCCAGAGCTATGGCTACACCTTC
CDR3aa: CASSISQSYGYTF

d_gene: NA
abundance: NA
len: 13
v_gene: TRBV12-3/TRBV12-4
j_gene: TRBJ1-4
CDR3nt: TGTGCCAGCAGTAGGACAATTCGGGAAAAACTGTTTTTT
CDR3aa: CASSRTIREKLFF

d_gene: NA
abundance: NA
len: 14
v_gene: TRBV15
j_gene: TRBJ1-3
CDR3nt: TGTGCCACCAGCAAGGGGGGGGCTGGAAACACCATATATTTT
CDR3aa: CATSKGGAGNTIYF

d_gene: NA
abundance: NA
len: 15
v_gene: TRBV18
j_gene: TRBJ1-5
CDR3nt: TGTGCCAGCTCTGAGGATCTCGGACCCAATCAGCCCCAGCATTTT
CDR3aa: CASSEDLGPNQPQHF

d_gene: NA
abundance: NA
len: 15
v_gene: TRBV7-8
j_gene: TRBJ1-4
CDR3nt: TGTGCCAGCAGCCGGACCGACGCAACTAATGAAAAACTGTTTTTT
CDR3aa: CASSRTDATNEKLFF

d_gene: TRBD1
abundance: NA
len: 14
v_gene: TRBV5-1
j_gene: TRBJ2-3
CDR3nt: TGCGCCAGCAGTACAGGGGACCCGACAGATACGCAGTATTTT
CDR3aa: CASSTGDPTDTQYF

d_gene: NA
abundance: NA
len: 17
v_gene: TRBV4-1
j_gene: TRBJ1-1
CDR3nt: TGCGCCAGCAGCCATCCCGATCGGGGCACTTTGAACACTGAAGCTTTCTTT
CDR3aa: CASSHPDRGTLNTEAFF

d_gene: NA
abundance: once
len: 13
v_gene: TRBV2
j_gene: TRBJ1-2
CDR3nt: TGTGCCAGCAGTGAACAGGGCGGCTATGGCTACACCTTC
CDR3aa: CASSEQGGYGYTF

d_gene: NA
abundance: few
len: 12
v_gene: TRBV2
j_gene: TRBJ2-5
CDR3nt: TGTGCCAGCCAGCGCAGCCAAGAGACCCAGTACTTC
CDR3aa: CASQRSQETQYF

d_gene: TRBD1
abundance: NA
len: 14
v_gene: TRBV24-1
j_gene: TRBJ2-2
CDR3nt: TGTGCCACCAGGGACAGGGTGAACACCGGGGAGCTGTTTTTT
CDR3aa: CATRDRVNTGELFF

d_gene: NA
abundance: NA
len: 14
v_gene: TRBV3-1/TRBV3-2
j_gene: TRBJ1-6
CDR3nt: TGTGCCAGCCAGGACAACCCTGACAATTCACCCCTCCACTTT
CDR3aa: CASQDNPDNSPLHF

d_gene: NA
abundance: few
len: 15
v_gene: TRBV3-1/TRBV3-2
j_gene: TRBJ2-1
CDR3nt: TGTGCCAGCAGCCAACCGACGGACGTCTACAATGAGCAGTTCTTC
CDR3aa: CASSQPTDVYNEQFF

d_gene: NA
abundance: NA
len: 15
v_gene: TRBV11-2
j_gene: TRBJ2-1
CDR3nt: TGTGCCAGCAGCTTACGGGCAACTAGTGCCAATGAGCAGTTCTTC
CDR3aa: CASSLRATSANEQFF

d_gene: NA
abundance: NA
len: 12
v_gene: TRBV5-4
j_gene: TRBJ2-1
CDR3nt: TGTGCCAGCAGCTTGGATAGCGGTGAGCAGTTCTTC
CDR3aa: CASSLDSGEQFF

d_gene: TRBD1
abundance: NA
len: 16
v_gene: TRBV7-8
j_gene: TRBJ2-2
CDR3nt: TGTGCCAGCAGCTTAGGGGACAGGGGGCGCGCCGGGGAGCTGTTTTTT
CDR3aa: CASSLGDRGRAGELFF